Below, 32 T cell receptor beta chains from the same sample are listed, as sequenced in a study of spatial heterogeneity in lung cancer. Described time point: sample taken at primary tumor resection. TCRdb analysed the 5' RACE reads with MiXCR anew, one entry per CDR3 protein. Among around 7,700 distinct CDR3 sequences listed, 15% to 19% were seen once. The sequences come from normal lung tissue next to the tumor, collected at surgery. The receptors come from a male donor with early-stage non-small cell lung cancer.

This clonotype occurred many times. The rearrangement links TRBV6-5 to TRBJ1-2; maybe TRBD1 (5 bases). The CDR3 is 14 amino acids. Germline lookup yields CDR1 MNHEY and CDR2 SVGAGI. Trimming took off 6 bases at V and 8 bases at J, with 19 bases between the two ends. The CDR3: CASRPVRGARGYTF. CDR3 DNA: TGTGCCAGCAGACCCGTCAGAGGGGCGAGAGGCTACACCTTC.

The rearrangement uses TRBV28 and TRBJ1-1, with D hard to call. The germline V gene encodes CDR1 MDHEN and CDR2 SYDVKM. Trimming pared 7 bases from V and 3 bases from J, leaving 12 bases between. The CDR3 spans 13 residues. The CDR3 DNA sequence: TGTGCCAGCACCAGCCGTCGGGACACTGAAGCTTTCTTT. Its protein is CASTSRRDTEAFF.

This clonotype turned up a few times. V and J are TRBV24-1 and TRBJ2-3; TRBD2 aligns across 9 bases. CDR1 is KGHDR and CDR2 is SFDVKD in the germline V gene. Trimming cost V 4 bases and J 6 bases; bases outside gene matches: 7. CDR3 length: 15 residues. The CDR3 protein is CATSEAGGPPDTQYF. In DNA form, the CDR3 reads TGTGCCACCAGTGAGGCGGGAGGGCCTCCGGATACGCAGTATTTT.

This clonotype came up a few times. The chain has TRBV7-9 and TRBJ2-1, with TRBD2 identical over 10 bases. CDR3 length equals 15 residues. V was pared by 1 base and J by 7 bases, with 4 bases of the junction left unmatched. Germline values: CDR1 SEHNR, CDR2 FQNEAQ (reference sequence). The CDR3: CASSLGTSGKNEQFF. The CDR3 nucleotides read TGTGCCAGCAGCTTAGGGACTAGCGGTAAGAATGAGCAGTTCTTC.

This clonotype was picked up many times. The chain employs TRBV2 and TRBJ2-7; D not certain. The length of the CDR3 is 14 residues. The ends were cut back, 4 bases at V and 1 base at J, with 11 bases in the middle. Germline CDR1 reads SNHLY; CDR2 reads FYNNEI. The chain's CDR3 is CASSGNPQSYEQYF. In nucleotides, the CDR3 is TGTGCCAGCAGTGGTAATCCCCAGTCCTACGAGCAGTACTTC.

The table lists this clonotype with many counts. The rearrangement joins TRBV5-1 to TRBJ2-7; perhaps TRBD2 as D (5 bases). The V end lost 0 bases, the J end lost 6 bases, and 10 bases lay between the germline ends. Germline CDR1 and CDR2: SGHRS and YFSETQ. The CDR3 extends over 13 amino acids. The CDR3, as DNA: TGCGCCAGCAGCTTGGATCGGGATCGCGAGCAGTACTTC. Residues: CASSLDRDREQYF.

This clonotype turned up a few times. The CDR3 region has the DNA TGTGCCAGCAGCGTATCGGGGGAAGATACGCAGTATTTT. Its protein is CASSVSGEDTQYF. The rearrangement links TRBV9 to TRBJ2-3, with D possibly TRBD2 on 6 matching bases. V lost 1 base to trimming and J lost 5 bases, with 8 bases between them. This CDR3 contains 13 residues. Germline values: CDR1 SGDLS, CDR2 YYNGEE.

The chain recombines TRBV28 with TRBJ2-7, with 7 nucleotides matching TRBD1. V dropped 5 bases and J dropped 6; count of bases not matched to a gene: 10. CDR1 and CDR2 from the germline V gene are MDHEN and SYDVKM. There are 14 residues in the CDR3. The CDR3 DNA reads as TGTGCCAGCAGTCAGCCCGGGACAGTGCTCGAGCAGTACTTC. Protein sequence: CASSQPGTVLEQYF.

This clonotype was counted a few times. The CDR3 DNA reads as TGTGCCAGCAGTTACTCAGGACAGCCCTACGAGCAGTACTTC. It specifies CASSYSGQPYEQYF. The chain couples TRBV6-5 to TRBJ2-7; tentatively, D is TRBD1 (6 bases). The CDR3 sequence is 14 residues long. Germline V gene sequence: CDR1 MNHEY, CDR2 SVGAGI. Trimming stripped 0 bases from V and 2 bases from J, with 8 bases between.

V usage is TRBV20-1 and J usage is TRBJ2-1; 7 positions match TRBD1. Losses at the gene ends were 1 base for V and 5 bases for J; bases not matched to a gene: 11. The CDR3 sequence is 16 residues long. Germline V gene sequence: CDR1 DFQATT, CDR2 SNEGSKA (reference sequence). This CDR3 reads CSARAVMGQQNNEQFF. The CDR3 DNA sequence: TGCAGTGCTAGAGCCGTTATGGGACAGCAGAACAATGAGCAGTTCTTC.

This clonotype was detected many times. The chain recombines TRBV12-3 or TRBV12-4 with TRBJ2-1; TRBD2 might be the D (6 bases). The CDR3 loop spans 12 amino acids. V was shortened by 5 bases and J by 5 bases, with 7 bases between the two germline ends. The CDR3 DNA reads TGTGCCAGCAGTGGAGGGAACAATGAGCAGTTCTTC. Its protein is CASSGGNNEQFF.

This clonotype was observed a few times. The chain joins TRBV20-1 to TRBJ1-4; TRBD1 aligns across 7 bases. V was clipped by 6 bases and J by 1 base; unmatched bases: 11. Looked up from germline, CDR1 is DFQATT and CDR2 is SNEGSKA (reference sequence). This CDR3 has 16 amino acids. The CDR3 here is CSASSLRDRTNEKLFF. CDR3 in DNA: TGCAGTGCAAGCTCGCTCCGGGACAGAACTAATGAAAAACTGTTTTTT.

The genes are TRBV7-3 and TRBJ2-3; 9 nucleotides agree with TRBD1. With V trimmed by 0 bases and J by 4 bases, 5 bases remained unmatched. Germline lookup yields CDR1 SGHTA and CDR2 FQGTGA. The CDR3 sequence is 16 residues long. The CDR3 reads CASSLTGTGTADTQYF. The CDR3 DNA sequence: TGTGCCAGCAGCTTAACCGGGACAGGGACGGCAGATACGCAGTATTTT.

Comments on this clonotype: It may be a read error: a sequence one base away is much more abundant. The V gene is TRBV20-1, the J gene TRBJ2-2, with D hard to call. Germline CDR1 is DFQATT and CDR2 is SNEGSKA (reference sequence). V lost 7 bases and J 2 bases, leaving 8 bases between the germline ends. This CDR3 contains 12 residues. This chain's CDR3 is CSVRQNTGELFF. CDR3 bases: TGCAGTGTGCGACAAAACACCGGGGAGCTGTTTTTT.

This clonotype is medium-sized by share. The chain recombines TRBV20-1 with TRBJ2-3; D is uncertain. Trimming took 0 bases from V and 4 from J, leaving 2 bases between them. CDR3 length: 11 residues. Germline V gene lookup returns CDR1 DFQATT and CDR2 SNEGSKA (reference sequence). As DNA, the CDR3 is TGCAGTGCTAGAGATGCAGATACGCAGTATTTT. Its translation: CSARDADTQYF.

This clonotype came up a few times. The chain has TRBV6-6 and TRBJ2-7; D might be TRBD1 or TRBD2, each matching 5 bases. V was trimmed by 6 bases and J by 2 bases, leaving 11 bases between them. The V gene's germline CDR1 is MNHNY and CDR2 SVGAGI (reference sequence). The length of the CDR3 is 13 residues. The CDR3 is CASSRGGTYEQYF. The CDR3 DNA follows: TGTGCCAGCAGCCGTGGGGGAACCTACGAGCAGTACTTC.

This clonotype was counted at least ten times. Here the CDR3 DNA reads TGTGCCAGCAGCTTTTACAGCCGGATGAACACTGAAGCTTTCTTT. Translated: CASSFYSRMNTEAFF. The chain couples TRBV7-2 to TRBJ1-1; D uncertain. This CDR3 has 15 residues. Between the trimmed V and J ends, which lost 3 bases and 0 bases, there was a span of 11 bases. Germline loops: CDR1 SGHTA, CDR2 FQGNSA.

The sample holds a few counts of this clonotype. V gene TRBV6-1 combines with J gene TRBJ1-3, with D uncertain. CDR1 is MNHNS and CDR2 is SASEGT in the germline V gene. The length of the CDR3 is 15 residues. V lost 3 bases to trimming and J lost 0 bases, with 9 bases between them. CDR3 bases: TGTGCCAGCAGTGAGGATCTTAGCTCTGGAAACACCATATATTTT. Protein: CASSEDLSSGNTIYF.

This clonotype is medium-sized (0.01 to 0.1%) in the sample. The chain joins TRBV7-2 to TRBJ1-6; 9 nucleotides match TRBD1. Germline CDR1 SGHTA, CDR2 FQGNSA. This CDR3 contains 15 residues. Trimming removed 0 bases from V and 10 bases from J; junction bases left unmatched: 4. This chain's CDR3 is CASSLAGQGSSPLHF. The CDR3, as DNA: TGTGCCAGCAGCTTAGCGGGACAGGGTAGCTCACCCCTCCACTTT.

This clonotype appeared a single time. The rearrangement links TRBV4-3 to TRBJ2-6; D is unclear. V was clipped by 1 base and J by 0 bases, with 10 bases between them. This CDR3 is 17 amino acids long. Germline V gene lookup returns CDR1 LGHNA and CDR2 YSLEER. The CDR3 bases are TGCGCCAGCAGCCAAGGGGCAGCGCGCTCTGGGGCCAACGTCCTGACTTTC. It codes for CASSQGAARSGANVLTF.

This clonotype was counted at least ten times. This chain connects TRBV6-5 to TRBJ2-7; D is perhaps TRBD1 or TRBD2 (5 bases each). V dropped 4 bases and J dropped 5 bases, with 12 bases sitting between them. From germline, CDR1 is MNHEY and CDR2 SVGAGI. The CDR3 spans 13 residues. The CDR3 DNA is TGTGCCAGCAGTTCCCGAGGGGCCCACGAGCAGTACTTC. Translated: CASSSRGAHEQYF.

The J gene is TRBJ2-1, the V gene TRBV7-2; possible D gene TRBD2, 5 bases. There are 12 residues in the CDR3. V was trimmed by 5 bases and J by 9 bases, leaving 11 bases between them. The germline V gene encodes CDR1 SGHTA and CDR2 FQGNSA. CDR3 protein: CASSVPEGEQFF. Written as DNA, the CDR3 is TGTGCCAGCAGCGTCCCCGAGGGTGAGCAGTTCTTC.

The sample holds a few counts of this clonotype. The chain recombines TRBV7-9 with TRBJ1-3; D not resolved. V shed 5 bases and J shed 2 bases, with 22 bases lying between them. There are 18 residues in the CDR3. Per germline, CDR1 SEHNR and CDR2 FQNEAQ (reference sequence). This chain's CDR3 is CASSPDISIDPPGNTIYF. The DNA of the CDR3 is TGTGCCAGCAGCCCCGACATATCTATTGACCCCCCTGGAAACACCATATATTTT.

J is TRBJ2-7 and V is TRBV10-3, with TRBD1 as a possible D gene (5 bases). Trimming pared 1 base from V and 3 bases from J, leaving 13 bases between. The CDR3 extends over 15 amino acids. Germline values: CDR1 ENHRY, CDR2 SYGVKD. The CDR3 sequence: CAISELGPNDYEQYF. The CDR3 DNA reads as TGTGCCATCAGTGAGTTGGGGCCGAATGACTACGAGCAGTACTTC.

There are many counts of this clonotype. This chain joins TRBV7-2 and TRBJ2-7; TRBD2 aligns across 7 bases. Germline assignment: CDR1 SGHTA and CDR2 FQGNSA. The CDR3 consists of 14 residues. V shed 4 bases and J 7 bases; nucleotides not matched to a gene: 10. The CDR3 DNA is TGTGCCAGCAGCTGGCGGGGGTACCAGGAAGAGCAGTACTTC. It translates to CASSWRGYQEEQYF.

The chain couples TRBV7-9 to TRBJ2-2; the match to TRBD1 covers 9 bases. The germline V gene has CDR1 SEHNR and CDR2 FQNEAQ (reference sequence). The CDR3 sequence is 16 residues long. V lost 5 bases to trimming and J lost 6 bases; unmatched junction nucleotides: 10. CDR3 nucleotide sequence: TGTGCCAGCAGCCCTGGGACAGGGAAAGGAGCCGGGGAGCTGTTTTTT. Its translation is CASSPGTGKGAGELFF. Drawing the rest from reference TRBV7-9 and TRBJ2-2, the complete variable domain is DTGVSQNPRHKITKRGQNVTFRCDPISEHNRLYWYRQTLGQGPEFLTYFQNEAQLEKSRLLSDRFSAERPKGSFSTLEIQRTEQGDSAMYLCASSPGTGKGAGELFFGEGSRLTVL.

V gene TRBV6-5 combines with J gene TRBJ1-2, with TRBD1 as a possible D gene (6 bases). The germline gives CDR1 MNHEY, CDR2 SVGAGI. Trimming took off 5 bases at V and 9 bases at J, with 10 bases between the two ends. CDR3 size: 11 residues. DNA for the CDR3: TGTGCCAGCAGTACAGGGTTGCGCTACACCTTC. Translating it yields CASSTGLRYTF.

This clonotype was seen a few times. This rearrangement joins TRBV28 to TRBJ2-7; D possibly uses TRBD1 or TRBD2 (5 bases each). With 6 bases removed from V and 2 bases from J, the gap between germline ends came to 11 bases. There are 13 residues in the CDR3. Germline assignment: CDR1 MDHEN and CDR2 SYDVKM. CDR3 in amino acids: CASSWDGAYEQYF. The CDR3 nucleotides are TGTGCCAGCAGCTGGGACGGGGCCTACGAGCAGTACTTC.

This chain uses TRBV5-5 with TRBJ2-2; D is unresolved. CDR1 is SGHKS, CDR2 YYEKEE, per germline (reference sequence). The germline V and J ends were trimmed by 8 bases and 8 bases, with 4 bases remaining between them. The CDR3 runs to 9 residues. In nucleotides, the CDR3 is TGTGCCAGTTCGGGGGAGCTGTTTTTT. Translated: CASSGELFF.

Regarding this clonotype: A much larger clone is a single base away; this may be a read error. V and J are TRBV28 and TRBJ2-5; the D is unclear. This CDR3 region has 15 residues. Germline-derived CDR1 and CDR2 are MDHEN and SYDVKM. The V end was cut by 6 bases, the J end by 3 bases, with 17 bases between. As DNA, the CDR3 is TGTGCCAGCAGCCGGCCGGCAGCTGTTAAAGAGACCCAGTACTTC. It yields the protein CASSRPAAVKETQYF.

This clonotype was detected ten times or more. This chain joins TRBV6-6 and TRBJ1-5; D remains unclear. This CDR3 has 14 amino acids. Germline CDR1 MNHNY, CDR2 SVGAGI (reference sequence). V lost 6 bases, J lost 7 bases, and 16 bases lay in between. This chain's CDR3 is CASSLDLKVQPQHF. The CDR3, as DNA: TGTGCCAGCAGCCTTGACCTTAAGGTCCAGCCCCAGCATTTT.

The sample holds many counts of this clonotype. The CDR3 nucleotides are TGTGCCATAGCCGGGACAGGGAATCGCGCCTACGAGCAGTACTTC. As protein: CAIAGTGNRAYEQYF. This rearrangement joins TRBV28 to TRBJ2-7, with TRBD1 matching 9 bases. V lost 10 bases and J lost 2; bases outside the gene matches: 12. This CDR3 has 15 residues. The germline V gene has CDR1 MDHEN and CDR2 SYDVKM.